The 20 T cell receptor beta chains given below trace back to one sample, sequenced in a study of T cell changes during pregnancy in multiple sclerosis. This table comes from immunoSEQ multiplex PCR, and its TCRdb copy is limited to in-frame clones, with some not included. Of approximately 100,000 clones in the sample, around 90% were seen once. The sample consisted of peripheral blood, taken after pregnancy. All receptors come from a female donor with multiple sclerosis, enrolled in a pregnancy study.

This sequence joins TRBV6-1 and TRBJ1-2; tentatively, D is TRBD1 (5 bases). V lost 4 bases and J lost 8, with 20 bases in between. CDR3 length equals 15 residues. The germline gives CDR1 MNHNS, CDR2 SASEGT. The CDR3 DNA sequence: TGTGCCAGCAGTGGGGAGGGACGGCAACTCGGGGGCTACACCTTC. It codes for CASSGEGRQLGGYTF.

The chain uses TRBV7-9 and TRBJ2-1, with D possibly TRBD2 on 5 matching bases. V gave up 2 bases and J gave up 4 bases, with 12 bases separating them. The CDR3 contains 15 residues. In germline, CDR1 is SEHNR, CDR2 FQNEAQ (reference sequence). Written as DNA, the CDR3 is TGTGCCAGCAGCTTAACGAGGGTAGCATACAATGAGCAGTTCTTC. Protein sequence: CASSLTRVAYNEQFF.

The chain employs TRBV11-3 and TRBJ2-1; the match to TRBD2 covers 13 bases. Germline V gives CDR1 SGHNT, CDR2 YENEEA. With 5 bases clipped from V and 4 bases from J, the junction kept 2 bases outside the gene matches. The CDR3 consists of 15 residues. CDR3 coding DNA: TGTGCCAGCAGCGAGGGACTAGCGGGGTACAATGAGCAGTTCTTC. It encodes CASSEGLAGYNEQFF.

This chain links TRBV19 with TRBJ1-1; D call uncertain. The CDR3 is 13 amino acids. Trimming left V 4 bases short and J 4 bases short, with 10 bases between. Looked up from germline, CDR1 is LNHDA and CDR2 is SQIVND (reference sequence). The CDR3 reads CASSRGRSTEAFF. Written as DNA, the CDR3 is TGTGCCAGTAGTAGAGGGCGTAGCACTGAAGCTTTCTTT.

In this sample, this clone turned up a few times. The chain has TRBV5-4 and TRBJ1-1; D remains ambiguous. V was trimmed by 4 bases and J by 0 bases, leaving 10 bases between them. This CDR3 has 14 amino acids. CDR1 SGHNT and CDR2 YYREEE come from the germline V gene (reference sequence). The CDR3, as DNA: TGTGCCAGCAGCGCCTTAGAGATGAACACTGAAGCTTTCTTT. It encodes CASSALEMNTEAFF.

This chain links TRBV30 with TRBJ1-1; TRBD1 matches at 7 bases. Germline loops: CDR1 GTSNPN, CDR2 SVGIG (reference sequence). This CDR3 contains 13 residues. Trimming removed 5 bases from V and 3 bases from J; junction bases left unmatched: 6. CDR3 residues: CAWSYRGDTEAFF. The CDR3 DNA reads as TGTGCCTGGTCCTACAGGGGTGACACTGAAGCTTTCTTT.

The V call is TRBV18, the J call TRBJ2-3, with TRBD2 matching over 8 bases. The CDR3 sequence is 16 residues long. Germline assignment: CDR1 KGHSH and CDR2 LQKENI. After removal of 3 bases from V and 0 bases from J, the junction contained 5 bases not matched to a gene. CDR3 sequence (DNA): TGTGCCAGCTCACCTTTCTCGGGGGGGAGCACAGATACGCAGTATTTT. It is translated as CASSPFSGGSTDTQYF.

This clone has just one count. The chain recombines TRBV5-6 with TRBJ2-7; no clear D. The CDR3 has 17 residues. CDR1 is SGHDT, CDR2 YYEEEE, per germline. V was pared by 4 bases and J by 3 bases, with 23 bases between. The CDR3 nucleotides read TGTGCCAGCAGCCCTGGCCCCCGTCGGGTGTTTAACTACGAGCAGTACTTC. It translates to CASSPGPRRVFNYEQYF.

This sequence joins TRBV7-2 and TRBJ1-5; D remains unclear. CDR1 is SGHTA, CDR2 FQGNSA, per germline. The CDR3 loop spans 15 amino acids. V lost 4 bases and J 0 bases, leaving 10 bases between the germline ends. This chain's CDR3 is CASSSSTVSNQPQHF. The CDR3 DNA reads TGTGCCAGCAGCTCATCTACAGTTAGCAATCAGCCCCAGCATTTT.

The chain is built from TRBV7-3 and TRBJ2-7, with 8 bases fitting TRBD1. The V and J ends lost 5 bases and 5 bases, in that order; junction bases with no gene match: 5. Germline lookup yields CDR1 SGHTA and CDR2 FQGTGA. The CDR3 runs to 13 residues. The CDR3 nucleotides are TGTGCCAGCAGCCAGGGACAGGCCAACGAGCAGTACTTC. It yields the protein CASSQGQANEQYF.

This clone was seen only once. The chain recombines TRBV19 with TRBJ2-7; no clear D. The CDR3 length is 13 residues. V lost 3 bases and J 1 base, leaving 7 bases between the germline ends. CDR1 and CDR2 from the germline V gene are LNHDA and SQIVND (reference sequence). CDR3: CASSIAVSYEQYF. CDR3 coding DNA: TGTGCCAGTAGTATCGCGGTTTCCTACGAGCAGTACTTC.

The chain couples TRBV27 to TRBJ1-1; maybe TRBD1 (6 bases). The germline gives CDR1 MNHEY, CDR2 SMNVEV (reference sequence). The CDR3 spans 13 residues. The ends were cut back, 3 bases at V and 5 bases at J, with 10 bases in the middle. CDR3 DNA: TGTGCCAGCAGTTTTAAGGGGGGGACTGAAGCTTTCTTT. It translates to CASSFKGGTEAFF.

The CDR3 region is CASSLKPGLAGREQFF. The DNA for the CDR3 is TGTGCCAGCAGTTTGAAGCCGGGACTAGCGGGAAGGGAGCAGTTCTTC. This chain links TRBV27 with TRBJ2-1; 13 positions match TRBD2. This CDR3 is 16 amino acids long. The V gene's germline CDR1 is MNHEY and CDR2 SMNVEV (reference sequence). Trimming took 3 bases from V and 10 from J; bases not matched to a gene: 9.

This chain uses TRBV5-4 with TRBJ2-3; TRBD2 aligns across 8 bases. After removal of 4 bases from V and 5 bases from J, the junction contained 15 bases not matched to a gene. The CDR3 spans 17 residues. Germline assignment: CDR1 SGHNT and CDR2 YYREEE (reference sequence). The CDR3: CASSRSPFGGAEDTQYF. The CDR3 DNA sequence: TGTGCCAGCAGCCGTTCCCCTTTCGGGGGGGCCGAAGATACGCAGTATTTT.

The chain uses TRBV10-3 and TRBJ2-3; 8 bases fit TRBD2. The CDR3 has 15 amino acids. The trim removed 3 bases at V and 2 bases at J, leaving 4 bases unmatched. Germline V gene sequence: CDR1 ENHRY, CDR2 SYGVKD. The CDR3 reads CAISEGRGDTDTQYF. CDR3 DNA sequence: TGTGCCATCAGTGAAGGGCGGGGGGACACAGATACGCAGTATTTT.

Here the CDR3 reads CASGAGVSQPQHF. CDR3 in DNA: TGTGCCAGTGGGGCGGGGGTAAGCCAGCCCCAGCATTTT. This chain joins TRBV6-1 and TRBJ1-5; perhaps TRBD1 as D (5 bases). Germline V gene sequence: CDR1 MNHNS, CDR2 SASEGT. Trimming cost V 9 bases and J 7 bases, with 16 bases left between them. The CDR3 spans 13 residues.

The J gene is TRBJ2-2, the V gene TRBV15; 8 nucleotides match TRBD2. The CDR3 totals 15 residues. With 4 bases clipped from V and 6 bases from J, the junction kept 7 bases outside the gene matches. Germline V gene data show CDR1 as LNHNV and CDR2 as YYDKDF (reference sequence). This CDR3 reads CATSKGGLDAGELFF. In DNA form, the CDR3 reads TGTGCCACCAGCAAGGGGGGACTAGACGCCGGGGAGCTGTTTTTT.

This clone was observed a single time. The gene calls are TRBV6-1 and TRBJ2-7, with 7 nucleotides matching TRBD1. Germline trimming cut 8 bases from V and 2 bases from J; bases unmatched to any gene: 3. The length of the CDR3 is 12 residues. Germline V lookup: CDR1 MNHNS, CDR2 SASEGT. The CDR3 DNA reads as TGTGCCAGCTCGGACAGGACCTACGAGCAGTACTTC. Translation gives CASSDRTYEQYF.

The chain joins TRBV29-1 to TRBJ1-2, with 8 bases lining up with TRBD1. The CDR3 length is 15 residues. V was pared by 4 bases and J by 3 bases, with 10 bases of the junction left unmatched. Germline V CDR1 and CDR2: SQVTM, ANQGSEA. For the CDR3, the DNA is TGCAGCGTTGGGGAAGGACAGGGACTATACTATGGCTACACCTTC. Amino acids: CSVGEGQGLYYGYTF.

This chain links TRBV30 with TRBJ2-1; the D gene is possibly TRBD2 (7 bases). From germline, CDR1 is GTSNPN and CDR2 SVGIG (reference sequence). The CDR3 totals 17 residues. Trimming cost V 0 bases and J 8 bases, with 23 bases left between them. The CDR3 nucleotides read TGTGCCTGGAGTGTCAGGGCGGGGGCCCATCTAGGGGATGAGCAGTTCTTC. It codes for CAWSVRAGAHLGDEQFF.